Listed here are 11 T cell receptor beta chains from one sample, sequenced in a study of cytomegalovirus exposure and HLA in healthy donors. Primers for the PCR totalled 60 Vbeta and 13 Jbeta. This table comes from immunoSEQ multiplex PCR, and its TCRdb copy is limited to in-frame clones, with some not included. Of around 130,000 clones in the sample, 65% to 90% are singletons; the top ten hold approximately 2.5%. Sequenced material: PBMCs. The receptors shown here come from a man aged 50-59 years in good health and CMV-seronegative.

V gene TRBV12-5 combines with J gene TRBJ1-3, with D possibly TRBD1 on 5 matching bases. V lost 2 bases and J 5 bases, leaving 10 bases between the germline ends. CDR1 is LGHNT, CDR2 FRNRAP, per germline. CDR3 length: 14 amino acids. Written as DNA, the CDR3 is TGTGCTAGTGGTTTGCAGACAGCCAGAAACACCATATATTTT. Protein sequence: CASGLQTARNTIYF.

This clone was seen only once. The rearrangement joins TRBV19 to TRBJ2-1; D is unresolved. This CDR3 has 13 amino acids. CDR1 LNHDA and CDR2 SQIVND come from the germline V gene (reference sequence). Trimming cost V 0 bases and J 4 bases, with 4 bases left between them. The CDR3 reads CASSIDRYNEQFF. DNA of the CDR3: TGTGCCAGTAGTATAGACCGTTACAATGAGCAGTTCTTC.

The chain links TRBV5-6 to TRBJ2-3; the D gene is possibly TRBD2 (5 bases). This CDR3 comprises 14 residues. Trimming pared 4 bases from V and 5 bases from J, leaving 14 bases between. Germline V lookup: CDR1 SGHDT, CDR2 YYEEEE. CDR3 amino acids: CASSPGLPGDTQYF. The CDR3 nucleotides are TGTGCCAGCAGCCCCGGACTTCCCGGAGATACGCAGTATTTT. Variable domain in full (rest from reference TRBV5-6 and TRBJ2-3): DAGVTQSPTHLIKTRGQQVTLRCSPKSGHDTVSWYQQALGQGPQFIFQYYEEEERQRGNFPDRFSGHQFPNYSSELNVNALLLGDSALYLCASSPGLPGDTQYFGPGTRLTVL.

This chain connects TRBV2 to TRBJ2-3; 8 bases are a match to TRBD2. Germline values: CDR1 SNHLY, CDR2 FYNNEI. Germline trimming cut 8 bases from V and 1 base from J; bases unmatched to any gene: 5. CDR3 length: 14 residues. The CDR3 DNA sequence: TGTGCCAGCGGTCCAGCGGGGGGCACAGATACGCAGTATTTT. Translated, it gives CASGPAGGTDTQYF.

V is TRBV6-1 and J is TRBJ1-2, with TRBD1 as a possible D gene (6 bases). The germline V gene encodes CDR1 MNHNS and CDR2 SASEGT. V was cut by 4 bases and J by 0 bases, with 6 bases left in between. This CDR3 is built from 13 residues. CDR3 protein: CASSGTANYGYTF. CDR3 in DNA: TGTGCCAGCAGTGGGACAGCTAACTATGGCTACACCTTC.

This clone was seen only once. This chain links TRBV7-9 with TRBJ1-2; the match to TRBD1 covers 11 bases. The CDR3 has 16 residues. Trimming took 1 base from V and 4 from J; bases not matched to a gene: 5. Germline-derived CDR1 and CDR2 are SEHNR and FQNEAQ (reference sequence). The CDR3 protein is CASSLVVGQGAYGYTF. The CDR3 DNA is TGTGCCAGCAGCTTAGTTGTTGGACAGGGGGCCTATGGCTACACCTTC. Drawing the rest from reference TRBV7-9 and TRBJ1-2, the complete variable domain is DTGVSQNPRHKITKRGQNVTFRCDPISEHNRLYWYRQTLGQGPEFLTYFQNEAQLEKSRLLSDRFSAERPKGSFSTLEIQRTEQGDSAMYLCASSLVVGQGAYGYTFGSGTRLTVV.

The count of this clone is one. This is likely a read error, given that the CDR3 carries no conserved phenylalanine or tryptophan at its end. The rearrangement joins TRBV25-1 to TRBJ1-2; maybe TRBD1 (5 bases). V gave up 7 bases and J gave up 8 bases, with 14 bases separating them. Germline V gene data show CDR1 as MGHDK and CDR2 as SYGVNS. This CDR3 contains 12 residues. The CDR3 DNA reads as TGTGCCAGCATCGGGGCTCTGGGAGGCTACACCCTC. This translates into CASIGALGGYTL.

The rearrangement joins TRBV19 to TRBJ2-2; D is unclear. Germline assignment: CDR1 LNHDA and CDR2 SQIVND (reference sequence). The CDR3 covers 13 residues. The V end was cut by 10 bases, the J end by 4 bases, with 13 bases between. The CDR3, as DNA: TGTGCCACCGTTGATAGAGCCACCGGGGAGCTGTTTTTT. Protein product: CATVDRATGELFF.

This clone occurred once. The rearrangement uses TRBV6-5 and TRBJ1-2, with D uncertain. This CDR3 is 12 amino acids long. Germline CDR1 is MNHEY and CDR2 is SVGAGI. The ends were cut back, 2 bases at V and 4 bases at J, with 5 bases in the middle. This chain's CDR3 is CASSYGGYGYTF. CDR3 nucleotides: TGTGCCAGCAGTTACGGCGGCTATGGCTACACCTTC.

CDR3 amino acids: CASRSGRQPQHF. Written as DNA, the CDR3 is TGTGCCAGCAGATCAGGGAGGCAGCCCCAGCATTTT. The V call is TRBV27, the J call TRBJ1-5; possible D gene TRBD1, 5 bases. Germline V CDR1 and CDR2: MNHEY, SMNVEV (reference sequence). The CDR3 loop spans 12 amino acids. Between the trimmed V and J ends, which lost 6 bases and 7 bases, there was a span of 10 bases.

The V call is TRBV7-6, the J call TRBJ2-1, with D uncertain. CDR1 and CDR2 (germline): SGHVS, FNYEAQ. The CDR3 sequence is 15 residues long. Trimming took 1 base from V and 0 from J, leaving 7 bases between them. The CDR3 reads CASSLEKSSYNEQFF. Here the CDR3 DNA reads TGTGCCAGCAGCTTAGAAAAGAGCTCCTACAATGAGCAGTTCTTC.